The rows below give T cell receptor beta chains drawn from one sample of a study of regulatory T cells in long-lasting Graves disease. MiXCR, applied by TCRdb to the multiplex PCR reads, yields one record per CDR3 protein. The table includes 400,000 to 500,000 distinct CDR3 sequences, about a sixth detected once. The same sample was also used in a study of T cells in Graves' hyperthyroidism and ophthalmopathy.

The sample was peripheral blood mononuclear cells (PBMCs), taken at new diagnosis, from a patient treated with antithyroid drugs. These receptors originate from a woman under 30 with Graves disease. Each CDR3 is given with its conserved first and last residue. Fields, in order: D gene, J gene, clone size, V gene, CDR3 length, CDR3 protein, CDR3 DNA. D genes are given only for firm matches. Clone size appears in some rows only: once, few, many, or a class for an expanded clone.

- | TRBJ1-6 | - | TRBV15 | 14 | CATSRGQENSPLHF | TGTGCCACCAGCAGAGGTCAGGAAAATTCACCCCTCCACTTT
TRBD1 | TRBJ2-2 | once | TRBV9 | 16 | CASSPRGQGSTGELFF | TGTGCCAGCAGCCCACGAGGACAGGGGTCCACCGGGGAGCTGTTTTTT
- | TRBJ2-7 | many | TRBV20-1 | 13 | CSASGYSSYEQYF | TGCAGTGCTAGCGGGTACAGCTCCTACGAGCAGTACTTC
TRBD2 | TRBJ2-2 | - | TRBV7-3 | 15 | CASSSIGLVGGELFF | TGTGCCAGCAGCTCTATCGGACTAGTAGGCGGGGAGCTGTTTTTT
TRBD1 | TRBJ1-2 | many | TRBV2 | 13 | CASREGTGYGYTF | TGTGCCAGCAGAGAAGGGACAGGGTATGGCTACACCTTC
TRBD2 | TRBJ2-3 | - | TRBV7-9 | 15 | CASSTAGGRTDTQYF | TGTGCCAGCAGCACAGCGGGAGGGCGCACAGATACGCAGTATTTT
- | TRBJ1-5 | - | TRBV28 | 14 | CASSSTGYNQPQHF | TGTGCCAGCAGTTCAACAGGTTACAATCAGCCCCAGCATTTT
- | TRBJ2-3 | few | TRBV4-1 | 17 | CASSQPLRGLMADTQYF | TGCGCCAGCAGCCAACCTCTCAGGGGATTGATGGCAGATACGCAGTATTTT
TRBD2 | TRBJ2-1 | few | TRBV10-3 | 13 | CATGTSGFNEQFF | TGTGCTACCGGGACTAGCGGGTTCAATGAGCAGTTCTTC
TRBD2 | TRBJ2-7 | many | TRBV20-1 | 14 | CSARDPGRADEQYF | TGCAGTGCTAGAGATCCCGGGAGGGCCGACGAGCAGTACTTC
- | TRBJ2-5 | many | TRBV7-6 | 14 | CASSFGQNQETQYF | TGTGCCAGCAGCTTTGGGCAGAACCAAGAGACCCAGTACTTC
- | TRBJ2-1 | - | TRBV12-3/TRBV12-4 | 14 | CASREYRGDNEQFF | TGTGCCAGCAGGGAATACCGAGGGGACAATGAGCAGTTCTTC
TRBD1 | TRBJ1-6 | - | TRBV7-2 | 15 | CASRPGTGAYSPLHF | TGTGCCAGCAGACCGGGGACAGGGGCGTATTCACCCCTCCACTTT
TRBD2 | TRBJ2-3 | few | TRBV29-1 | 18 | CSVEDPVSGSSGPDTQYF | TGCAGCGTTGAAGATCCCGTAAGTGGGTCTAGCGGCCCAGATACGCAGTATTTT
TRBD1 | TRBJ2-5 | many | TRBV7-8 | 15 | CASSLGTAYQETQYF | TGTGCCAGCAGCCTGGGGACAGCCTACCAAGAGACCCAGTACTTC
- | TRBJ1-4 | many | TRBV5-1 | 17 | CASSLAPTAATNEKLFF | TGCGCCAGCAGCTTGGCACCCACAGCCGCAACTAATGAAAAACTGTTTTTT
TRBD2 | TRBJ2-2 | - | TRBV6-1 | 16 | CASRGLAGVITGELFF | TGTGCCAGCAGAGGACTAGCGGGAGTCATCACCGGGGAGCTGTTTTTT
TRBD2 | TRBJ2-4 | many | TRBV7-2 | 16 | CASSLRLALAKNIQYF | TGTGCCAGCAGCCTAAGACTAGCGCTAGCCAAAAACATTCAGTACTTC
TRBD2 | TRBJ2-1 | few | TRBV27 | 20 | CASSLFGGASGSRTYNEQFF | TGTGCCAGCAGTTTATTCGGCGGGGCTAGCGGGAGTCGGACCTACAATGAGCAGTTCTTC
- | TRBJ2-1 | few | TRBV7-2 | 15 | CASSSFFGSYNEQFF | TGTGCCAGCAGCTCTTTTTTTGGTTCCTACAATGAGCAGTTCTTC
TRBD1 | TRBJ1-6 | - | TRBV20-1 | 15 | CSARVLDRGNSPLHF | TGCAGTGCTAGAGTCCTAGACAGGGGAAATTCACCCCTCCACTTT
TRBD2 | TRBJ2-7 | many | TRBV18 | 18 | CASSPRVTATSGYYEQYF | TGTGCCAGCTCACCACGGGTTACCGCGACTAGCGGATACTACGAGCAGTACTTC
- | TRBJ2-3 | many | TRBV27 | 11 | CASRRGDTQYF | TGTGCCAGCAGACGGGGGGATACGCAGTATTTT
TRBD1 | TRBJ2-2 | - | TRBV2 | 13 | CASNRGPPGELFF | TGTGCCAGCAACAGGGGGCCTCCCGGGGAGCTGTTTTTT
TRBD2 | TRBJ2-1 | many | TRBV7-2 | 15 | CASSQRLAGYNEQFF | TGTGCCAGCAGCCAACGACTAGCGGGTTACAATGAGCAGTTCTTC
TRBD2 | TRBJ2-1 | many | TRBV20-1 | 13 | CSAPPTGGGEQFF | TGCAGTGCGCCACCAACGGGCGGGGGTGAGCAGTTCTTC
TRBD2 | TRBJ2-7 | many | TRBV20-1 | 14 | CSARLASGRNEQYF | TGCAGTGCTAGATTGGCTAGCGGGAGGAACGAGCAGTACTTC
- | TRBJ2-3 | once | TRBV20-1 | 16 | CSARGGAYSSTDTQYF | TGCAGTGCTAGGGGGGGGGCCTACTCTAGCACAGATACGCAGTATTTT
TRBD2 | TRBJ2-1 | few | TRBV9 | 16 | CASSPKALAGGGEQFF | TGTGCCAGCAGCCCGAAGGCGCTAGCGGGAGGTGGTGAGCAGTTCTTC
TRBD1 | TRBJ1-2 | few | TRBV4-1 | 15 | CASSQIHRGNYGYTF | TGCGCCAGCAGCCAGATTCACAGGGGTAACTATGGCTACACCTTC
TRBD2 | TRBJ2-3 | many | TRBV11-2 | 16 | CASSTRLAASTDTQYF | TGTGCCAGCAGCACCCGGCTAGCGGCTAGCACAGATACGCAGTATTTT